This T cell receptor (beta chain) derives from a study of vaccination and CD4 T cells after COVID-19. Whole-study context: Six men and four women formed the convalescents, two being Hispanic.

Treatment described: roughly 11-day PBMC culture with coronavirus spike peptide pools or control peptides (ViraFEST assay). Every well contained more than 1.5 million PBMCs, which were grown with roughly 9.1 IU/ml IL-2 and about 10 ug/ml peptide pools. A half-volume replacement of the medium with fresh IL-2 medium was performed on days 3 and 7. This clonotype was recorded a few times. Its antigen remains unidentified. Germline V gives CDR1 LGHNA, CDR2 YNFKEQ. Trimming left V 0 bases short and J 6 bases short, with 21 bases between. This CDR3 region has 19 residues. With the Oncomine TCR Beta short-read assay, DNA from cultured CD4+ T cells was sequenced. From cultured CD4+ T cells, genomic DNA was extracted. TCRdb re-analysed the PCR reads in MiXCR, keeping a single row per CDR3 protein. The profile covers 9,900 or so distinct CDR3 sequences, with 30% appearing a single time and around a tenth taken by the ten largest.

Sample: CD4+ T cells from blood, cultured in vitro, taken after SARS-CoV-2 vaccination. The V and J genes are TRBV4-2 and TRBJ1-6, with a possible D match to TRBD1 (6 bases). This TCR was recovered from a human donor who had recovered from COVID-19. CDR3 bases: TGTGCCAGCAGCCAAGAGATTGGGGGGCGTGGAGAAACTAATTCACCCCTCCACTTT. Translating it yields CASSQEIGGRGETNSPLHF.